A selection of T cell receptor beta chains follows, all from one sample in a study of T cells in Graves' hyperthyroidism and ophthalmopathy. Each CDR3 protein gets one entry after TCRdb re-called the multiplex PCR reads with MiXCR. The sample shows approximately 49,000 distinct CDR3 sequences, about 53% of them seen only once. What was sequenced was peripheral blood or thyroid tissue (not recorded which). The receptors here all came from a man aged 18 to 30 with Graves' hyperthyroidism. The CDR3 runs from the conserved cysteine through the conserved F or W. Fields, in order: D gene, J gene, clone size, V gene, CDR3 protein, CDR3 DNA. The D gene is left open where the match is weak. Size tells how often a clone was seen (once, few, many) or the class of an expanded clone, and some rows leave it out.

TRBD2 | TRBJ2-7 | - | TRBV15 | CATSEREALEQYF | TGTGCCACCTCAGAGCGGGAGGCACTCGAGCAGTACTTC
TRBD1 | TRBJ2-4 | - | TRBV29-1 | CSVEDDLSGGPRNIQYF | TGCAGCGTTGAAGACGATCTCTCAGGGGGCCCAAGGAACATTCAGTACTTC
- | TRBJ2-5 | few | TRBV2 | CASSEGSRLEKLFFGSGTQYF | -
- | TRBJ1-1 | many | TRBV5-4 | CASSLGAGNTEAFF | TGTGCCAGCAGCTTGGGGGCGGGGAACACTGAAGCTTTCTTT
- | TRBJ1-1 | - | TRBV10-2 | CASLDRLGTEAFF | TGCGCCAGTTTGGACAGACTCGGCACTGAAGCTTTCTTT
- | TRBJ1-5 | - | TRBV9 | CASSPGALAGRQETQHF | TGTGCCAGCAGCCCCGGGGCACTAGCGGGGCGACAAGAGACCCAGCATTTT
- | TRBJ1-1 | many | TRBV4-3 | CASNVLGGAEAFF | TGCGCCTCGAACGTCCTGGGGGGCGCTGAAGCTTTCTTT
- | TRBJ1-2 | many | TRBV5-5 | CASSSAGRVLDGYTF | TGTGCCAGCAGCTCCGCTGGTAGGGTTCTTGATGGCTACACCTTC
TRBD1 | TRBJ2-7 | many | TRBV7-9 | CASTQGTGGWKSSYEQYF | TGTGCCAGCACCCAAGGGACAGGGGGTTGGAAAAGCTCCTACGAGCAGTACTTC
- | TRBJ2-7 | - | TRBV20-1 | CSARGAGFTYKQYF | TGCAGTGCTAGAGGGGCAGGGTTTACCTACAAGCAGTACTTC
- | TRBJ2-7 | many | TRBV19 | CASSIGPYEQYF | TGTGCCAGTAGTATCGGTCCCTACGAGCAGTACTTC
- | TRBJ1-4 | - | TRBV5-1 | CASSPGQANNEKLFF | TGCGCCAGCAGCCCTGGACAAGCGAATAATGAAAAACTGTTTTTT
TRBD2 | TRBJ2-5 | - | TRBV20-1 | CSARPAGGQETQYF | TGCAGTGCTAGACCAGCGGGAGGGCAGGAGACCCAGTACTTC
- | TRBJ1-5 | - | TRBV2 | CASKASIGNQPQHF | TGTGCCAGCAAGGCGTCCATAGGCAATCAGCCCCAGCATTTT
- | TRBJ1-5 | medium-sized | TRBV7-2 | CASSLVLTQSGNQPQHF | TGTGCCAGCAGCTTAGTCTTAACCCAGTCAGGCAATCAGCCCCAGCATTTT
- | TRBJ1-5 | - | TRBV24-1 | CATSAWDQPQHF | TGTGCCACCAGTGCTTGGGATCAGCCCCAGCATTTT
- | TRBJ2-5 | few | TRBV7-9 | CASSLSGTLNGVETQYF | TGTGCCAGCAGCTTATCAGGGACACTTAACGGGGTAGAGACCCAGTACTTC
TRBD1 | TRBJ2-6 | many | TRBV7-9 | CASRRDRGPPMRVGANVLTF | TGTGCCAGCAGAAGAGACAGGGGGCCCCCTATGCGGGTTGGGGCCAACGTCCTGACTTTC
- | TRBJ2-2 | many | TRBV5-6 | CASSLVGGGELFF | TGTGCCAGCAGCTTGGTAGGCGGCGGGGAGCTGTTTTTT
TRBD1 | TRBJ2-7 | many | TRBV6-4 | CASISGQGLFSYEQYF | TGTGCCAGCATATCAGGACAGGGCCTTTTTAGCTACGAGCAGTACTTC
TRBD2 | TRBJ2-5 | many | TRBV6-2/TRBV6-3 | CASRGPLAREETQYF | TGTGCCAGTAGGGGTCCACTAGCGAGAGAAGAGACCCAGTACTTC
TRBD1 | TRBJ1-2 | many | TRBV11-2 | CASSSSPGQGSNYGYTF | TGTGCCAGCAGCTCCTCTCCGGGACAGGGGAGCAACTATGGCTACACCTTC
- | TRBJ1-5 | many | TRBV28 | CASSFTQDQPQHF | TGTGCCAGCAGTTTTACACAAGATCAGCCCCAGCATTTT
- | TRBJ1-5 | many | TRBV20-1 | CSARDNFGSNQPQHF | TGCAGTGCTAGAGATAATTTCGGTAGCAATCAGCCCCAGCATTTT
- | TRBJ1-6 | - | TRBV7-8 | CASSFDLANSPLHF | TGTGCCAGCAGCTTCGACCTGGCGAATTCACCCCTCCACTTT
- | TRBJ2-5 | - | TRBV10-2 | CASSTSHTQETQYF | TGCGCCAGCAGTACCTCCCACACCCAAGAGACCCAGTACTTC